Following are 10 T cell receptor beta chains from one sample sequenced in a study of cytomegalovirus exposure and HLA in healthy donors. In the PCR, 60 Vbeta and 13 Jbeta primers were used. Generated by immunoSEQ multiplex PCR, the TCRdb table keeps only in-frame clones and is missing some. This repertoire shows around 100,000 clones, roughly 70% found once; its top ten account for approximately 10%. Sequencing was done on a sample of PBMCs. The receptor set was obtained from a man in his forties in good health and CMV-seropositive.

CDR3 region: CASSLSRQGAFGYTF. CDR3 nucleotides: TGTGCCAGCAGTTTATCCAGACAGGGGGCCTTTGGCTACACCTTC. The rearrangement uses TRBV6-1 and TRBJ1-2, with 10 bases identical to TRBD1. CDR1 and CDR2 from the germline V gene are MNHNS and SASEGT. Trimming cost V 5 bases and J 7 bases; bases outside gene matches: 10. The CDR3 extends over 15 amino acids.

The CDR3 DNA reads as TGTGCCATCAGTGATTCTACAGGGCCAGATACGCAGTATTTT. Translation gives CAISDSTGPDTQYF. The V call is TRBV10-3, the J call TRBJ2-3; D possibly corresponds to TRBD1 (6 bases). Trimming shortened V by 3 bases and J by 4 bases, and 11 bases separated the two germline ends. The CDR3 has 14 residues. In germline, CDR1 is ENHRY, CDR2 SYGVKD.

The chain joins TRBV18 to TRBJ2-7; TRBD1 agrees at 9 bases. The CDR3 is 14 residues long. The germline CDR1 and CDR2 sequences are KGHSH and LQKENI. V shed 4 bases, J shed 0 bases, and the junction held 1 base outside the gene matches. The DNA for the CDR3 is TGTGCCAGCTCACACAGGGGGCTCTCCTACGAGCAGTACTTC. This codes for CASSHRGLSYEQYF. Drawing the rest from reference TRBV18 and TRBJ2-7, the complete variable domain is NAGVMQNPRHLVRRRGQEARLRCSPMKGHSHVYWYRQLPEEGLKFMVYLQKENIIDESGMPKERFSAEFPKEGPSILRIQQVVRGDSAAYFCASSHRGLSYEQYFGPGTRLTVT.

V gene TRBV13 combines with J gene TRBJ1-5; D may be TRBD1 (6 bases). The CDR3 sequence is 16 residues long. V lost 3 bases to trimming and J lost 2 bases, with 14 bases between them. Looked up from germline, CDR1 is PRHDT and CDR2 is FYEKMQ (reference sequence). CDR3 sequence reads: CASSFRRGGRNQPQHF. The CDR3 DNA reads TGTGCCAGCAGCTTCCGCAGGGGTGGGCGCAATCAGCCCCAGCATTTT.

The CDR3 is CASSLEGTGGLNEQYF. CDR3 DNA sequence: TGTGCCAGCAGCTTAGAGGGGACAGGGGGCCTCAACGAGCAGTACTTC. The chain carries TRBV7-9 and TRBJ2-7; 12 positions match TRBD1. CDR1 and CDR2 (germline): SEHNR, FQNEAQ (reference sequence). V trimming: 1 base; J trimming: 5 bases; junction bases outside the gene matches: 6. This CDR3 region has 16 residues.

The CDR3 nucleotides are TGTGCCAGCGCCCCCTCCGCGGGAGATAGGGGCACAGATACGCAGTATTTT. It translates to CASAPSAGDRGTDTQYF. The gene calls are TRBV28 and TRBJ2-3; 7 bases align to TRBD2. J gave up 1 base and V 8 bases, and 15 bases lay outside the gene matches. In germline, CDR1 is MDHEN, CDR2 SYDVKM. CDR3 length equals 17 residues.

CDR3 region: CASSHEGNTEAFF. DNA of the CDR3: TGTGCCAGCAGCCACGAGGGGAACACTGAAGCTTTCTTT. V and J are TRBV7-9 and TRBJ1-1; D call uncertain. With 5 bases removed from V and 1 base from J, the gap between germline ends came to 8 bases. Per the germline V gene, CDR1 is SEHNR and CDR2 is FQNEAQ (reference sequence). The CDR3 extends over 13 amino acids.

The chain has TRBV14 and TRBJ2-5, with D perhaps TRBD1 (5 bases). V dropped 0 bases and J dropped 5 bases, with 13 bases sitting between them. CDR1 is SGHDN, CDR2 FVKESK, per germline. The CDR3 is made up of 15 amino acids. DNA of the CDR3: TGTGCCAGCAGCCAAGATCTCCAGGGTCGCGAGACCCAGTACTTC. This translates into CASSQDLQGRETQYF.

V is TRBV19 and J is TRBJ2-7; 7 bases are a match to TRBD1. V gave up 5 bases and J gave up 1 base; unmatched junction bases: 5. Germline-derived CDR1 and CDR2 are LNHDA and SQIVND (reference sequence). CDR3 length equals 14 residues. CDR3 sequence reads: CASSPWTGSYEQYF. The CDR3 DNA reads TGTGCCAGTAGTCCGTGGACAGGTTCCTACGAGCAGTACTTC. Full variable domain (rest looked up from reference TRBV19 and TRBJ2-7): DGGITQSPKYLFRKEGQNVTLSCEQNLNHDAMYWYRQDPGQGLRLIYYSQIVNDFQKGDIAEGYSVSREKKESFPLTVTSAQKNPTAFYLCASSPWTGSYEQYFGPGTRLTVT.

The sample holds a few counts of this clone. The CDR3 is CASTPGQLNTEAFF. In DNA form, the CDR3 reads TGTGCCAGCACCCCGGGACAGCTAAACACTGAAGCTTTCTTT. The chain is built from TRBV7-2 and TRBJ1-1, with 7 bases aligning to TRBD1. This CDR3 comprises 14 residues. Germline CDR1 SGHTA, CDR2 FQGNSA. Germline trimming cut 7 bases from V and 2 bases from J; bases unmatched to any gene: 7. The variable domain in full, completed from reference TRBV7-2 and TRBJ1-1, reads GAGVSQSPSNKVTEKGKDVELRCDPISGHTALYWYRQSLGQGLEFLIYFQGNSAPDKSGLPSDRFSAERTGGSVSTLTIQRTQQEDSAVYLCASTPGQLNTEAFFGQGTRLTVV.